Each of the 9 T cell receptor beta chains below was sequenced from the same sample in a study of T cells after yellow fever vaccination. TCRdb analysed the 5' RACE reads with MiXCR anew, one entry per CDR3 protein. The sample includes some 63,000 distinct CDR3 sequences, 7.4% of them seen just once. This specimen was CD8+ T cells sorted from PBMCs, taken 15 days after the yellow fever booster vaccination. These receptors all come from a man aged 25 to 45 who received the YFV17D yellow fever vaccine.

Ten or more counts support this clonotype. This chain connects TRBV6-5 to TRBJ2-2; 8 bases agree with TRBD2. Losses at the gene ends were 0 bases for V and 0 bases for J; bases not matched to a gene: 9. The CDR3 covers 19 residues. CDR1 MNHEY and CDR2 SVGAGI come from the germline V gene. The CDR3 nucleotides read TGTGCCAGCAGTTACTCGGGTAGCGGGACCCTCGCGAACACCGGGGAGCTGTTTTTT. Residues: CASSYSGSGTLANTGELFF.

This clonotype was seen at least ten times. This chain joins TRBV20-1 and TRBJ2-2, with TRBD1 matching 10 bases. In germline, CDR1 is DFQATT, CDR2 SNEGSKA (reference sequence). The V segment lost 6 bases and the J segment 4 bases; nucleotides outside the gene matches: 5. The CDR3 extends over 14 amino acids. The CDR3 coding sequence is TGCAGTGCCGGGACAGGGGAAGGCACCGGGGAGCTGTTTTTT. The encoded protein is CSAGTGEGTGELFF.

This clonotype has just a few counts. CDR3 sequence reads: CASSYPPNYYEQYF. The CDR3 bases are TGTGCCAGCAGCTATCCCCCGAACTACTACGAGCAGTACTTC. The chain combines TRBV28 with TRBJ2-7; unclear D gene. This CDR3 is built from 14 residues. Germline lookup yields CDR1 MDHEN and CDR2 SYDVKM. Deletions cut 6 bases from V and 3 bases from J, with 15 bases between.

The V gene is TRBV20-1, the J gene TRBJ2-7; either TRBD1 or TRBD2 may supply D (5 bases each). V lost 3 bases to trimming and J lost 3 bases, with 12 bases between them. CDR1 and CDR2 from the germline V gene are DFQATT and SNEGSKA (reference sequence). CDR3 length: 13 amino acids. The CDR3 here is CSARFERGYEQYF. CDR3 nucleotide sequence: TGCAGTGCTAGGTTTGAGAGGGGCTACGAGCAGTACTTC.

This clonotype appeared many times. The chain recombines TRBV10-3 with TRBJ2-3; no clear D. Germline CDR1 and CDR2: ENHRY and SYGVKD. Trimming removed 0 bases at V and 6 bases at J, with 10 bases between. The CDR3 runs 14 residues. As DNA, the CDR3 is TGTGCCATCAGTGAGTCGTCGACCTGGGATACGCAGTATTTT. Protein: CAISESSTWDTQYF.

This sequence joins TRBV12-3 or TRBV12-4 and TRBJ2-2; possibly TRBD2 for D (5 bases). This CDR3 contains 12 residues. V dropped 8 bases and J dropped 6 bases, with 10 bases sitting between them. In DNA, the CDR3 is TGTGCCAGCGGGAGTGGGGCCGGGGAGCTGTTTTTT. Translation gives CASGSGAGELFF.

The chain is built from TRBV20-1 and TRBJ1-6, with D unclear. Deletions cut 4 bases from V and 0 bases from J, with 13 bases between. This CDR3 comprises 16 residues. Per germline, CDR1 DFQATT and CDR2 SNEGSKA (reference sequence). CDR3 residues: CSAKDESSSYNSPLHF. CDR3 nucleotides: TGCAGTGCTAAGGACGAATCCAGCTCCTATAATTCACCCCTCCACTTT.

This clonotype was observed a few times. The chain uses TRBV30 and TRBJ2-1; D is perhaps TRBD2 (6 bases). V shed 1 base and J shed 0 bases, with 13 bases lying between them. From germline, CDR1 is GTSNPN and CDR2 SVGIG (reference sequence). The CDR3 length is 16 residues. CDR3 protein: CAWSGRLRDSYNEQFF. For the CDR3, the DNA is TGTGCCTGGAGTGGGAGGCTGCGGGACTCCTACAATGAGCAGTTCTTC. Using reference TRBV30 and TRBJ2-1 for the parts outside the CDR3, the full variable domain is SQTIHQWPATLVQPVGSPLSLECTVEGTSNPNLYWYRQAAGRGLQLLFYSVGIGQISSEVPQNLSASRPQDRQFILSSKKLLLSDSGFYLCAWSGRLRDSYNEQFFGPGTRLTVL.

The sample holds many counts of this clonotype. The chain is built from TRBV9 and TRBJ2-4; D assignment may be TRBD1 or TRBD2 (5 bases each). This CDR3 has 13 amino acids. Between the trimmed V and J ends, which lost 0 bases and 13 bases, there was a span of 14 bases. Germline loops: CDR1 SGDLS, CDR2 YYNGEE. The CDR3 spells CASSVGGAESQYF. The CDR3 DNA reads TGTGCCAGCAGCGTAGGAGGGGCGGAAAGCCAGTACTTC.